The sequence of this T cell receptor (beta chain) was determined in a study of blood T cell repertoires in COVID-19. Study summary: Both acute and convalescent COVID-19 samples were obtained from the United States, Italy and Spain. T cells, B-cell-depleted T cells, or PBMCs supplied cDNA or gDNA.

Study processing details: Amplification with reference gene primers provided the estimates of nucleated cell counts. Sequencing was performed with immunoSEQ multiplex PCR; in TCRdb, only in-frame clones are kept and a portion is missing. Clone size and the V and J calls come from that table; the DNA yielded D and trimming. The data hold about 65,000 clones, with about 82% observed a single time. This CDR3 is built from 13 residues. Germline V gene sequence: CDR1 SQVTM, CDR2 ANQGSEA. The V and J ends lost 6 bases and 5 bases respectively, with 16 bases between them. The TCR sequence derives from a human donor in a cohort sampled during active COVID-19. This sequence joins TRBV29-1 and TRBJ1-1; tentatively, D is TRBD1 (6 bases). The sample was peripheral blood. Here the CDR3 reads CSVRTGTVTEAFF. The DNA of the CDR3 is TGCAGCGTCCGAACAGGGACGGTGACTGAAGCTTTCTTT.